One and the same sample provided the 21 T cell receptor beta chains below, sequenced in a study of regulatory T cells in long-lasting Graves disease. CDR3 regions were amplified by Arm-PCR using iRepertoire HTBI primers to build TCR beta libraries. TCRdb used MiXCR to reprocess the multiplex PCR reads, holding one entry per CDR3 protein. This sample has about 440,000 distinct CDR3 sequences; approximately 15% occur once, and the top ten carry 16%. As for time point: newly diagnosed GD, antithyroid drugs for less than 3 months. The TCR library was prepared using RNA isolated from PBMCs. The data also belong to a second study, concerning T cells in Graves' hyperthyroidism and ophthalmopathy.

Sequencing used peripheral blood mononuclear cells (PBMCs), obtained at new diagnosis, from a patient treated with antithyroid drugs. These receptors were collected from a woman aged 25-40 years with Graves disease.

This clonotype has only a few counts. Here the CDR3 reads CASSLHSPNSGANVLTF. In nucleotides, the CDR3 is TGTGCCAGCAGCTTACATTCGCCGAACTCTGGGGCCAACGTCCTGACTTTC. The chain carries TRBV5-5 and TRBJ2-6, with unresolved D. There are 17 residues in the CDR3. Germline lookup yields CDR1 SGHKS and CDR2 YYEKEE (reference sequence). V lost 2 bases, J lost 0 bases, and 12 bases lay in between.

To note about this clonotype: A much larger clone is a single base away; this may be a read error. The CDR3 nucleotides are TGTGCCAGCAGCTTACCCCGGGTAGGGGTGAACACTGAAGCTCTCTTT. Translation: CASSLPRVGVNTEALF. This rearrangement joins TRBV11-2 to TRBJ1-1; D might be TRBD1 (5 bases). CDR1 is SGHAT, CDR2 FQNNGV, per germline. The CDR3 sequence is 16 residues long.

There are many counts of this clonotype. The chain joins TRBV12-3 or TRBV12-4 to TRBJ1-1; 8 bases match TRBD1. Losses at the gene ends were 5 bases for V and 7 bases for J; bases not matched to a gene: 12. The CDR3 has 15 amino acids. CDR3 bases: TGTGCCAGCAGTGGTACCCAGGGGGCGCGTGGTGAAGCTTTCTTT. It translates to CASSGTQGARGEAFF.

This clonotype was recorded at least ten times. This rearrangement joins TRBV5-8 to TRBJ1-4; D is undetermined. V was shortened by 0 bases and J by 8 bases, with 14 bases between the two germline ends. CDR3 length: 15 amino acids. The germline V gene encodes CDR1 SGHTS and CDR2 YDEGEE. The CDR3 bases are TGTGCCAGCAGCTTGGAGGGCGTGAATTGGGAAAAACTGTTTTTT. It specifies CASSLEGVNWEKLFF. Combining the CDR3 with reference TRBV5-8 and TRBJ1-4 gives the whole variable domain EAGVTQSPTHLIKTRGQQATLRCSPISGHTSVYWYQQALGLGLQFLLWYDEGEERNRGNFPPRFSGRQFPNYSSELNVNALELEDSALYLCASSLEGVNWEKLFFGSGTQLSVL.

This clonotype has a handful of counts. The DNA for the CDR3 is TGCGCCAGCAGCCTACGGGACTCTTCTAGCACAGATACGCAGTATTTT. Protein: CASSLRDSSSTDTQYF. This rearrangement joins TRBV4-1 to TRBJ2-3; D possibly corresponds to TRBD2 (6 bases). V gave up 4 bases and J gave up 0 bases, with 14 bases separating them. CDR3 length equals 16 residues. CDR1 and CDR2 (germline): MGHRA, YSYEKL.

In regard to this clonotype: A read error may explain this, as a much larger clone is one base away. This chain connects TRBV14 to TRBJ2-7, with D possibly TRBD2 on 6 matching bases. Germline V gene sequence: CDR1 SGHDN, CDR2 FVKESK. V shed 1 base and J shed 2 bases, with 18 bases lying between them. CDR3 length equals 17 residues. The CDR3 protein is CASSQGFGGPATYEQYF. The CDR3 DNA follows: TGTGCCAGCAGCCAAGGCTTCGGGGGACCAGCGACCTACGAGCAGTACTTC.

This clonotype has ten or more counts. The chain combines TRBV12-5 with TRBJ2-1; possibly TRBD2 for D (6 bases). Germline V gene lookup returns CDR1 LGHNT and CDR2 FRNRAP. Between the trimmed V and J ends, which lost 3 bases and 2 bases, there was a span of 11 bases. The CDR3 runs to 15 residues. The CDR3 spells CASGFGSGAYNEQFF. The CDR3 bases are TGTGCTAGTGGTTTCGGGAGCGGAGCCTACAATGAGCAGTTCTTC.

The J gene is TRBJ1-5, the V gene TRBV27, with a possible D match to TRBD1 (6 bases). Germline V gene sequence: CDR1 MNHEY, CDR2 SMNVEV (reference sequence). CDR3 size: 14 residues. V was shortened by 6 bases and J by 2 bases, with 11 bases between the two germline ends. CDR3 residues: CASSTGLGNQPQHF. The DNA of the CDR3 is TGTGCCAGCAGCACAGGGCTCGGCAATCAGCCCCAGCATTTT.

This clonotype was counted ten times or more. The chain couples TRBV3-1 to TRBJ2-3; D is unclear. Trimming removed 1 base from V and 0 bases from J, with 8 bases in between. Germline V CDR1 and CDR2: LGHDT, YNNKEL (reference sequence). There are 15 residues in the CDR3. CDR3 sequence reads: CASSQAIPSTDTQYF. Here the CDR3 DNA reads TGTGCCAGCAGCCAAGCAATTCCTAGCACAGATACGCAGTATTTT.

The V call is TRBV7-2, the J call TRBJ2-7; TRBD2 aligns across 15 bases. In germline, CDR1 is SGHTA, CDR2 FQGNSA. Germline trimming cut 5 bases from V and 6 bases from J; bases unmatched to any gene: 14. The CDR3 runs to 18 residues. The CDR3, as DNA: TGTGCCAGCAGCCCCAGGCCGGGACTAGCGGGAGGTTGGTCCGAGCAGTACTTC. Residues: CASSPRPGLAGGWSEQYF.

In this sample, this clonotype turned up many times. V and J are TRBV12-3 or TRBV12-4 and TRBJ1-2; D may be TRBD1 (6 bases). V lost 6 bases and J 5 bases, leaving 13 bases between the germline ends. The CDR3 loop spans 13 amino acids. The CDR3 DNA follows: TGTGCCAGCAGCTTGGACAGTTTTTATGGCTACACCTTC. It yields the protein CASSLDSFYGYTF.

This clonotype was seen repeatedly, ten times or more. This rearrangement joins TRBV20-1 to TRBJ2-7, with D perhaps given as TRBD1 or TRBD2 (6 bases each). This CDR3 is built from 13 residues. V lost 0 bases, J lost 7 bases, and 13 bases lay in between. Germline-derived CDR1 and CDR2 are DFQATT and SNEGSKA (reference sequence). DNA for the CDR3: TGCAGTGCTAGAGAGGGGGGCCGGTTGGAGCAGTACTTC. Its translation is CSAREGGRLEQYF.

This clonotype was picked up a small number of times. Given a much more abundant clone one base away, this may be a read error. The chain employs TRBV6-2 or TRBV6-3 and TRBJ2-7; 11 nucleotides match TRBD2. V trimming: 6 bases; J trimming: 2 bases; junction bases outside the gene matches: 6. This CDR3 comprises 15 residues. The germline gives CDR1 MNHEY, CDR2 SVGEGT. The CDR3 DNA sequence: TGTGCCAGCAGCTCCCAGACTAGCGGGACCTACGAGCAGTACTTC. Protein sequence: CASSSQTSGTYEQYF.

This clonotype was counted many times. The J gene is TRBJ1-1, the V gene TRBV7-2; no clear D. The CDR3 extends over 13 amino acids. Germline-derived CDR1 and CDR2 are SGHTA and FQGNSA. Deletions cut 1 base from V and 1 base from J, with 4 bases between. CDR3 nucleotides: TGTGCCAGCAGCTTAGGACAGAACACTGAAGCTTTCTTT. Encoded protein: CASSLGQNTEAFF.

This chain connects TRBV9 to TRBJ2-7, with TRBD1 identical over 9 bases. The CDR3 spans 15 residues. The V and J ends lost 4 bases and 3 bases, in that order; junction bases with no gene match: 8. Germline loops: CDR1 SGDLS, CDR2 YYNGEE. CDR3 amino acids: CASSSGTGIDYEQYF. DNA for the CDR3: TGTGCCAGCAGCTCGGGGACAGGGATAGACTACGAGCAGTACTTC.

Many counts were recorded for this clonotype. The chain has TRBV6-2 or TRBV6-3 and TRBJ1-2; no reliable D call. This CDR3 is 15 amino acids long. In germline, CDR1 is MNHEY, CDR2 SVGEGT. The V and J ends lost 3 bases and 5 bases respectively, with 16 bases between them. The CDR3 region has the DNA TGTGCCAGCAGTTATACCTCCGGGCCCGCGTATGGCTACACCTTC. Its translation is CASSYTSGPAYGYTF.

This clonotype appeared many times. The rearrangement links TRBV18 to TRBJ2-7; 7 nucleotides line up with TRBD1. Germline trimming cut 0 bases from V and 4 bases from J; bases unmatched to any gene: 3. The germline V gene has CDR1 KGHSH and CDR2 LQKENI. This CDR3 is built from 14 residues. This chain's CDR3 is CASSPPGQRYEQYF. Written as DNA, the CDR3 is TGTGCCAGCTCACCACCGGGACAGCGGTACGAGCAGTACTTC.

This clonotype showed up just a few times. The chain uses TRBV10-2 and TRBJ2-7, with a tentative D call TRBD2 (5 bases). There are 15 residues in the CDR3. V was pared by 0 bases and J by 6 bases, with 15 bases between. Germline lookup yields CDR1 WSHSY and CDR2 SAAADI. CDR3 in DNA: TGCGCCAGCAGTGAGTCACCACCTAGCTACGGCGAGCAGTACTTC. Translating it yields CASSESPPSYGEQYF.

This clonotype was observed at least ten times. The CDR3 DNA sequence: TGTGCCAGCAGCCAAAGCCGACAGGGGGTAGGGACACCCCTCCACTTT. Translated: CASSQSRQGVGTPLHF. The gene calls are TRBV3-1 and TRBJ1-6, with 9 bases matching TRBD1. J was trimmed by 11 bases and V by 2 bases; bases with no gene match: 10. The CDR3 sequence is 16 residues long. CDR1 is LGHDT and CDR2 is YNNKEL in the germline V gene (reference sequence).

This clonotype was observed a few times. V gene TRBV29-1 combines with J gene TRBJ2-7; 9 positions match TRBD1. Trimming removed 6 bases from V and 3 bases from J; junction bases left unmatched: 3. This CDR3 is built from 12 residues. Germline V gene lookup returns CDR1 SQVTM and CDR2 ANQGSEA. The CDR3 bases are TGCAGCGTCGGACAGGGGATCTACGAGCAGTACTTC. Translation gives CSVGQGIYEQYF.

There are many counts of this clonotype. The chain joins TRBV20-1 to TRBJ2-7; 9 bases line up with TRBD1. This CDR3 is built from 15 residues. Germline V gives CDR1 DFQATT, CDR2 SNEGSKA (reference sequence). Trimming at V came to 6 bases and at J to 3 bases, leaving 12 bases not matched to a gene. The CDR3: CSARALGTGSYEQYF. DNA of the CDR3: TGCAGTGCCCGGGCACTTGGGACAGGGAGCTACGAGCAGTACTTC.